The 19 T cell receptor beta chains below all came from one sample that was sequenced in a study of graft-versus-host responses after intestinal transplantation. The authors processed graft tissue to release intraepithelial and lamina propria lymphocytes. Sequencing was performed with immunoSEQ multiplex PCR; in TCRdb, only in-frame clones are kept and a portion is missing. Here the sample spans around 15,000 clones, roughly two thirds being singletons. The sequencing here drew on ileum tissue, taken around 95 weeks after intestinal transplantation. The receptors derive from a human patient who received an intestinal transplant, so some T cells may come from the graft donor.

The J gene is TRBJ2-5, the V gene TRBV5-6; 7 bases fit TRBD1. The CDR3 runs to 15 residues. Germline-derived CDR1 and CDR2 are SGHDT and YYEEEE. The junction had 3 bases not matched to a gene; V was cut back by 1 base and J by 0 bases. CDR3 region: CASSLRGLYQETQYF. CDR3 in DNA: TGTGCCAGCAGCTTGAGGGGGCTTTACCAAGAGACCCAGTACTTC.

CDR3 sequence reads: CASSLAGTGEAFF. DNA of the CDR3: TGTGCCAGCAGCTTAGCCGGGACAGGGGAAGCTTTCTTT. This rearrangement joins TRBV11-2 to TRBJ1-1; TRBD1 aligns across 9 bases. CDR1 and CDR2 from the germline V gene are SGHAT and FQNNGV. The CDR3 loop spans 13 amino acids. Trimming took 1 base from V and 8 from J; bases not matched to a gene: 2.

The gene calls are TRBV7-9 and TRBJ2-3; weak D call: TRBD2 (5 bases). This CDR3 contains 13 residues. The V gene's germline CDR1 is SEHNR and CDR2 FQNEAQ (reference sequence). V was shortened by 8 bases and J by 0 bases, with 9 bases between the two germline ends. The CDR3 bases are TGTGCCAGCGGGGAGCCAAGCACAGATACGCAGTATTTT. This sequence encodes CASGEPSTDTQYF. Drawing the rest from reference TRBV7-9 and TRBJ2-3, the complete variable domain is DTGVSQNPRHKITKRGQNVTFRCDPISEHNRLYWYRQTLGQGPEFLTYFQNEAQLEKSRLLSDRFSAERPKGSFSTLEIQRTEQGDSAMYLCASGEPSTDTQYFGPGTRLTVL.

The rearrangement joins TRBV12-5 to TRBJ1-2; tentatively, D is TRBD1 (5 bases). V was pared by 2 bases and J by 2 bases, with 18 bases between. Germline V gene data show CDR1 as LGHNT and CDR2 as FRNRAP. The CDR3 is 17 amino acids. This chain's CDR3 is CASGLSSVGGRNYGYTF. CDR3 nucleotides: TGTGCTAGTGGTTTGTCCTCGGTGGGGGGTCGGAACTATGGCTACACCTTC.

The CDR3 here is CASSLDRQGAAYNEQFF. Written as DNA, the CDR3 is TGTGCCAGCAGCTTAGATCGTCAGGGGGCGGCCTACAATGAGCAGTTCTTC. This chain uses TRBV7-8 with TRBJ2-1; 8 positions agree with TRBD1. The germline gives CDR1 SGHVS, CDR2 FQNEAQ. This CDR3 is built from 17 residues. V shed 1 base, J shed 2 bases, and the junction held 7 bases outside the gene matches.

The V call is TRBV29-1, the J call TRBJ2-2; 8 bases agree with TRBD1. The J segment lost 1 base and the V segment lost 4 bases, leaving 2 bases of the junction unmatched. Looked up from germline, CDR1 is SQVTM and CDR2 is ANQGSEA. The CDR3 sequence is 14 residues long. The CDR3 loop is CSVAGTGNTGELFF. The CDR3 nucleotides are TGCAGCGTTGCCGGGACAGGGAACACCGGGGAGCTGTTTTTT.

This clone qualifies as medium-sized. The V call is TRBV4-3, the J call TRBJ1-4; a weak D match, TRBD1 (6 bases). V was cut by 2 bases and J by 0 bases, with 16 bases left in between. The CDR3 sequence is 18 residues long. The germline gives CDR1 LGHNA, CDR2 YSLEER. This CDR3 is CASSQWSRGSATNEKLFF. The CDR3 nucleotides are TGCGCCAGCAGCCAATGGTCCAGGGGCTCTGCAACTAATGAAAAACTGTTTTTT.

The chain carries TRBV11-3 and TRBJ1-1, with TRBD1 matching 7 bases. CDR1 and CDR2 (germline): SGHNT, YENEEA. This CDR3 contains 16 residues. Trimming took 5 bases from V and 5 from J; bases not matched to a gene: 14. The CDR3 bases are TGTGCCAGCAGCCTTCCGGGCAGGGGGGCTTTGACTGAAGCTTTCTTT. Translated, it gives CASSLPGRGALTEAFF.

The CDR3: CASPKGQSLNQPQHF. For the CDR3, the DNA is TGCGCCAGTCCGAAGGGACAGTCTTTAAATCAGCCCCAGCATTTT. The V and J genes are TRBV23-1 and TRBJ1-5; 7 positions match TRBD1. TRBV23-1 is an ORF, and what it does is uncertain. V lost 9 bases to trimming and J lost 4 bases; unmatched junction nucleotides: 12. The CDR3 spans 15 residues.

With respect to this clone: The sample holds other DNA sequences that translate to the same CDR3. V gene TRBV9 combines with J gene TRBJ2-7; weak D call: TRBD1 (7 bases). Trimming took off 0 bases at V and 3 bases at J, with 13 bases between the two ends. Germline V CDR1 and CDR2: SGDLS, YYNGEE. This CDR3 is 15 amino acids long. This CDR3 reads CASSVGGDRVYEQYF. For the CDR3, the DNA is TGTGCCAGCAGCGTAGGGGGGGACAGAGTCTACGAGCAGTACTTC.

This rearrangement joins TRBV5-8 to TRBJ2-2; perhaps TRBD2 as D (7 bases). Germline assignment: CDR1 SGHTS and CDR2 YDEGEE. The germline V and J ends were trimmed by 4 bases and 6 bases, with 10 bases remaining between them. The CDR3 has 13 amino acids. The CDR3 DNA follows: TGTGCCAGCAGCGGGGGGGCCGCCGGGGAGCTGTTTTTT. It translates to CASSGGAAGELFF.

V gene TRBV6-6 combines with J gene TRBJ1-4; D is ambiguous. This CDR3 is built from 14 residues. Germline CDR1 is MNHNY and CDR2 is SVGAGI (reference sequence). V shed 3 bases and J shed 3 bases, with 8 bases lying between them. CDR3 coding DNA: TGTGCCAGCAGTTATGACATCCCTAATGAAAAACTGTTTTTT. This encodes CASSYDIPNEKLFF.

V gene TRBV23-1 combines with J gene TRBJ1-1; 9 positions agree with TRBD1. TRBV23-1 has ORF status, its function being uncertain. CDR3 length: 13 residues. V lost 8 bases, J lost 5 bases, and 6 bases stayed unmatched. CDR3 bases: TGCGCCAGCTGCCGGGACAGGGTAACTGAAGCTTTCTTT. This encodes CASCRDRVTEAFF.

Turning to this clone: Other DNA sequences in this specimen translate into the identical CDR3. The genes are TRBV18 and TRBJ1-1; 11 nucleotides match TRBD1. This CDR3 region has 15 residues. Germline CDR1 is KGHSH and CDR2 is LQKENI. The trim removed 2 bases at V and 4 bases at J, leaving 3 bases unmatched. The CDR3 sequence is CASSPLGQGGTEAFF. The CDR3 nucleotides are TGTGCCAGCTCACCATTGGGACAGGGGGGCACTGAAGCTTTCTTT.

The chain uses TRBV4-3 and TRBJ2-7, with TRBD1 identical over 9 bases. The germline V gene encodes CDR1 LGHNA and CDR2 YSLEER. The junction had 7 bases not matched to a gene; V was cut back by 4 bases and J by 6 bases. The CDR3 contains 14 residues. Here the CDR3 DNA reads TGCGCCAGCAGCCCCGGGACAGGGAGTAGCGAGCAGTACTTC. This translates into CASSPGTGSSEQYF.

This clone rates as medium-sized. This chain connects TRBV7-9 to TRBJ1-3; 7 nucleotides match TRBD1. The CDR3 runs 14 residues. V was clipped by 3 bases and J by 2 bases; unmatched bases: 1. Germline V gene data show CDR1 as SEHNR and CDR2 as FQNEAQ (reference sequence). The CDR3 DNA sequence: TGTGCCAGCAGCTTTACAGGGGCTGGAAACACCATATATTTT. Its translation: CASSFTGAGNTIYF.

The chain recombines TRBV6-5 with TRBJ2-1, with 14 bases fitting TRBD2. The length of the CDR3 is 15 residues. V was clipped by 5 bases and J by 9 bases; unmatched bases: 6. Per the germline V gene, CDR1 is MNHEY and CDR2 is SVGAGI. CDR3 DNA: TGTGCCAGCAGTGGGGGACTAGCGGGGGTGGGTGAGCAGTTCTTC. Amino acid sequence: CASSGGLAGVGEQFF.

Only a few counts were recorded for this clone. J is TRBJ2-6 and V is TRBV19; TRBD1 agrees at 9 bases. The CDR3 contains 18 residues. Trimming cost V 2 bases and J 0 bases; bases outside gene matches: 5. The germline CDR1 and CDR2 sequences are LNHDA and SQIVND (reference sequence). The CDR3 coding sequence is TGTGCCAGTAGTATATTCTGGACAGGGGTCTCTGGGGCCAACGTCCTGACTTTC. Protein sequence: CASSIFWTGVSGANVLTF. The whole variable domain, remainder taken from reference TRBV19 and TRBJ2-6, is DGGITQSPKYLFRKEGQNVTLSCEQNLNHDAMYWYRQDPGQGLRLIYYSQIVNDFQKGDIAEGYSVSREKKESFPLTVTSAQKNPTAFYLCASSIFWTGVSGANVLTFGAGSRLTVL.

A word on this clone: A junction end diverges from the germline sequence, so it may reflect a read error. This chain uses TRBV5-4 with TRBJ1-2, with a weak D call TRBD1 (5 bases). Germline V gene lookup returns CDR1 SGHNT and CDR2 YYREEE (reference sequence). CDR3 length: 16 residues. The CDR3 spells CASSQGRVWWNYGYTF. CDR3 nucleotide sequence: TGCGCCAGCAGCCAAGGCAGGGTGTGGTGGAACTATGGCTACACCTTC.